The following is a TCR beta chain sequence with its context. This sample stems from a study of T cell changes during pregnancy in multiple sclerosis. Profiled with immunoSEQ multiplex PCR; TCRdb holds only in-frame clones, not every one. Here the sample spans 35,000 to 45,000 clones, around 90% being singletons. V lost 7 bases, J lost 2 bases, and 6 bases stayed unmatched. The CDR3 extends over 14 amino acids. Germline CDR1 and CDR2: MNHEY and SVGAGI. The sample in question was CD4+ T cells from peripheral blood mononuclear cells, obtained before pregnancy. This receptor was obtained from a female donor with multiple sclerosis, enrolled in a pregnancy study. The rearrangement joins TRBV6-5 to TRBJ1-1, with 8 bases that match TRBD1. CDR3 protein: CASNQGALNTEAFF. CDR3 DNA sequence: TGTGCCAGCAACCAGGGGGCTCTCAACACTGAAGCTTTCTTT.